This TCR beta chain was sequenced during a study of cytomegalovirus exposure and HLA in healthy donors. The study, taken as a whole, reports: In the 120 or so validation repertoires, roughly 94% of cluster scores exceeded 0, per a later analysis. Researchers counted roughly 160 TCR beta chains as cytomegalovirus-associated. The majority of TCR sequences were rare, yet some public TCRs appeared in many donors.

As for this clone: The target antigen is unknown.

In germline, CDR1 is GTSNPN, CDR2 SVGIG (reference sequence). V gave up 2 bases and J gave up 6 bases, with 14 bases separating them. The CDR3 has 14 residues. The approximately 120-subject validation cohort, separate from the approximately 670-subject first cohort, included the donors. TCRdb's table, derived via immunoSEQ multiplex PCR, lists solely in-frame clones and lacks some. The table has 90,000 or so clones, roughly 85% seen once. The chain has TRBV30 and TRBJ1-5; possible D gene TRBD1, 6 bases. This receptor was obtained from a man in his late teens or twenties in good health and CMV-seropositive. Sequences were obtained from PBMCs. Here the CDR3 reads CAWSTAGAVQPQHF. CDR3 coding DNA: TGTGCCTGGAGTACTGCGGGGGCAGTTCAGCCCCAGCATTTT.